This TCR beta chain was sequenced during a study of beta chain features in type 1 diabetes. cDNA synthesis used the whole RNA isolate, giving expressed TCRB sequences. The data were produced by immunoSEQ multiplex PCR, yet TCRdb's version contains in-frame clones alone and is incomplete. The table records some 350,000 clones, approximately 13% of them present only once. Study findings and constraints: Shorter TCRB CDR3s, moderately but significantly so, marked every one of the four CD4+ subsets in Type 1 diabetes patients. More deletions and fewer insertions at VDJ junctions were seen in type 1 diabetes patients. It was among patients, rather than healthy donors, that naive, central memory and Treg TCRB repertoires appeared more similar.

Trimming shortened V by 5 bases and J by 2 bases, and 10 bases separated the two germline ends. The germline V gene has CDR1 SGHTA and CDR2 FQGNSA. The CDR3 is 13 amino acids. A word on this clone: As yet, its antigen is unknown.

Markers CD45RO/CCR7/CD25/CD127/CD95/CD27 served to sort CD4+ naive, central memory, regulatory and stem cell-like memory cells. All of the sorted populations showed purity greater than 95%. The TCR sequence derives from a young woman with type 1 diabetes. V gene TRBV7-2 combines with J gene TRBJ2-7; D call uncertain. The sequenced material came from naive CD4+ T cells from blood. The CDR3, as DNA: TGTGCCAGCAGCCCCGAGCTAACCTACGAGCAGTACTTC. Its protein product is CASSPELTYEQYF.